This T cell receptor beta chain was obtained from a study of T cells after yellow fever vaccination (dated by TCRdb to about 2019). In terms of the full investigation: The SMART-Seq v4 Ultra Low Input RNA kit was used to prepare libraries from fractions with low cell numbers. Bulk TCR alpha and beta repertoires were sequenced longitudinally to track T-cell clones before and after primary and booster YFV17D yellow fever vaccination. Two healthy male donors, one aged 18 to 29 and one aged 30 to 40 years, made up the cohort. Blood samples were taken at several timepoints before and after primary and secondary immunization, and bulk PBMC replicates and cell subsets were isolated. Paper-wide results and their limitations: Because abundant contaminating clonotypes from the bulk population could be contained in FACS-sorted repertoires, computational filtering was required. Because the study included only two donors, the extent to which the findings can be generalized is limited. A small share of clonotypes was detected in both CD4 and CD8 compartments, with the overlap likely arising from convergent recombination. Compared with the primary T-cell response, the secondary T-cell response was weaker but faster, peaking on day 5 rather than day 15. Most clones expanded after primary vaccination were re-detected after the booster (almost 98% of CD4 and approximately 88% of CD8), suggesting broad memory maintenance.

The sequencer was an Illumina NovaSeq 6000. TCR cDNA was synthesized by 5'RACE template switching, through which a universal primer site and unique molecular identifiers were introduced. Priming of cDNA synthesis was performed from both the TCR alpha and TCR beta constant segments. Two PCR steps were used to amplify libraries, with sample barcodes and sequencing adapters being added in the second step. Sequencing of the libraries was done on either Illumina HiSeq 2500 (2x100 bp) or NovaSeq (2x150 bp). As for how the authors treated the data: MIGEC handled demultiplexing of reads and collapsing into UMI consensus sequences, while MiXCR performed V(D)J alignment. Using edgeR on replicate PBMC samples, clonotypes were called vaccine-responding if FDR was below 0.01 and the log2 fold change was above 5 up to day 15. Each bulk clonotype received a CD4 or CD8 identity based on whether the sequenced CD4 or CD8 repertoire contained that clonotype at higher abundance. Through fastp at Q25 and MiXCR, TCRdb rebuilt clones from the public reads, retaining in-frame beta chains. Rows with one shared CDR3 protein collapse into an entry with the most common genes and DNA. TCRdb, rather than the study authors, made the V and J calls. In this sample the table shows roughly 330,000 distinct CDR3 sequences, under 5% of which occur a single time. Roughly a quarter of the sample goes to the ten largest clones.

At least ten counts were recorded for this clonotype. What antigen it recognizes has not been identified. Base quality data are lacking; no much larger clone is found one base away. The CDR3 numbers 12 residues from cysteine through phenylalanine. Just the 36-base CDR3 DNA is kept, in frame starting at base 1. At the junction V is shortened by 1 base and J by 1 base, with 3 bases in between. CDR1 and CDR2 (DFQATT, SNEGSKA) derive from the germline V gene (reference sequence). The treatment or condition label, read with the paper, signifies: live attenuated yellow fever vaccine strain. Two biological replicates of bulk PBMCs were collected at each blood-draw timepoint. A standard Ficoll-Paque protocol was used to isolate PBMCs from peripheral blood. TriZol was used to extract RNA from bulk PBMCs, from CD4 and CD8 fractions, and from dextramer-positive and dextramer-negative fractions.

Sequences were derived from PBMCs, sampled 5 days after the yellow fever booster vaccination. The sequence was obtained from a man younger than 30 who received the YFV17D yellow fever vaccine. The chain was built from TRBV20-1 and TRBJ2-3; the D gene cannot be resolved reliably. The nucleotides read TGCAGTGCTAGAGCAGGCACAGATACGCAGTATTTT. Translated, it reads CSARAGTDTQYF.